The source of this TCR beta chain is a study of regulatory T cells in long-lasting Graves disease. On the study more broadly: Graves' disease counted as persistent after over 5 years of antithyroid drugs with positive TSH receptor antibodies. General study results and limits: The analysis examined peripheral blood only and excluded thyroid tissue. Persistent cases of Graves' showed reduced TCR diversity relative to newly diagnosed patients.

Building of the TCR beta libraries involved iRepertoire HTBI primers and Arm-PCR of CDR3 regions. MiXCR was run by TCRdb on the multiplex PCR reads, yielding one entry per CDR3 protein. The sample records about 460,000 distinct CDR3 sequences, around a fifth being singletons. This clonotype occurred many times. The antigen remains unidentified. Trimming cost V 6 bases and J 0 bases, with 14 bases left between them. The germline V gene has CDR1 DFQATT and CDR2 SNEGSKA (reference sequence). The CDR3 sequence is 14 residues long. The sample's time point: persistent/refractory GD, antithyroid drugs over 5 years with positive TRAb. Extracted RNA from PBMCs served as the source of the TCR library. Patients came through an endocrinology department, and that department was in Xi'an, China.

The sequences come from peripheral blood mononuclear cells (PBMCs), collected when the disease was refractory, from a patient treated with antithyroid drugs. The origin of this receptor is a female donor with Graves disease. The rearrangement joins TRBV20-1 to TRBJ1-1; D gene uncertain. CDR3 bases: TGCAGTGCGCCCGGGGAAGGCATGAACACTGAAGCTTTCTTT. It codes for CSAPGEGMNTEAFF.